Following are 3 T cell receptor beta chains from one sample sequenced in a study of T-cell reconstitution after alpha-beta-depleted transplantation in children. Unique molecular identifiers were incorporated when the TCRbeta library was constructed. TCRdb redid the calling of the PCR reads with MiXCR, one entry per CDR3 protein. The table shows 900,000 or so distinct CDR3 sequences, with about 15% occurring only once. The sequences come from PBMCs, mostly from graft donor cells, collected 360 days after TCRalphabeta/CD19-depleted stem cell transplant. The receptors were gathered from a male patient under 18 who had a stem cell transplant for acute lymphoblastic leukemia, so the T cells may come from the graft donor.

This clonotype was observed at least ten times. V is TRBV9 and J is TRBJ1-6; the match to TRBD1 covers 8 bases. The CDR3 runs 14 residues. Losses at the gene ends were 4 bases for V and 8 bases for J; bases not matched to a gene: 5. Germline assignment: CDR1 SGDLS and CDR2 YYNGEE. The CDR3 DNA is TGTGCCAGCAGCAGGACAGGGTACGATTCACCCCTCCACTTT. Its translation: CASSRTGYDSPLHF.

The sample holds a few counts of this clonotype. The chain uses TRBV7-2 and TRBJ2-2; D might be TRBD1 (6 bases). The CDR3 covers 15 residues. Germline lookup yields CDR1 SGHTA and CDR2 FQGNSA. Between the trimmed V and J ends, which lost 2 bases and 2 bases, there was a span of 9 bases. CDR3 in amino acids: CASSLPGHNTGELFF. For the CDR3, the DNA is TGTGCCAGCAGCTTACCGGGACACAACACCGGGGAGCTGTTTTTT.

V usage is TRBV29-1 and J usage is TRBJ2-1; weak D call: TRBD2 (7 bases). CDR1 is SQVTM and CDR2 is ANQGSEA in the germline V gene. V was shortened by 4 bases and J by 3 bases, with 13 bases between the two germline ends. This CDR3 region has 14 residues. CDR3 nucleotide sequence: TGCAGCGTTGGTGAGGGGGGGGGCTACAATGAGCAGTTCTTC. Translated, it gives CSVGEGGGYNEQFF.